The 24 T cell receptor beta chains in this list originate from one sample, sequenced in a study of T cells in Graves' hyperthyroidism and ophthalmopathy. It was RNA transcripts that yielded the amplified TCR beta CDR3 regions. RT-PCR in the first round (using the HTBI primer set) targeted the TCR CDR3. Each CDR3 protein gets one entry after TCRdb re-called the multiplex PCR reads with MiXCR. The data contain roughly 380,000 distinct CDR3 sequences, approximately 15% of them singletons. Sequenced material: blood. Source of these receptors: a woman aged 60-75 years with Graves' hyperthyroidism.

This clonotype was recorded at least ten times. This chain joins TRBV13 and TRBJ1-3; D remains ambiguous. CDR3 size: 14 residues. Germline V lookup: CDR1 PRHDT, CDR2 FYEKMQ (reference sequence). Trimming cost V 6 bases and J 0 bases, with 9 bases left between them. CDR3 sequence: CASSFRSSGNTIYF. The CDR3 DNA is TGTGCCAGCAGTTTTCGGAGCTCTGGAAACACCATATATTTT.

This clonotype was observed many times. The chain uses TRBV20-1 and TRBJ2-7; TRBD2 agrees at 12 bases. The CDR3 covers 13 residues. Germline values: CDR1 DFQATT, CDR2 SNEGSKA (reference sequence). V shed 6 bases and J 6 bases; nucleotides not matched to a gene: 6. The CDR3 protein is CSARLAGVVEQYF. The CDR3, as DNA: TGCAGTGCACGACTAGCGGGAGTTGTCGAGCAGTACTTC.

This clonotype showed up just a few times. The chain carries TRBV19 and TRBJ2-1, with 8 bases aligning to TRBD2. CDR3 length equals 18 residues. Germline assignment: CDR1 LNHDA and CDR2 SQIVND (reference sequence). Losses at the gene ends were 7 bases for V and 3 bases for J; bases not matched to a gene: 17. The CDR3 DNA reads as TGTGCCAGTAACCCGGGACTAGTTGTCCCCCAAAACTACAATGAGCAGTTCTTC. Translating it yields CASNPGLVVPQNYNEQFF. The full variable domain, completed using reference TRBV19 and TRBJ2-1, is DGGITQSPKYLFRKEGQNVTLSCEQNLNHDAMYWYRQDPGQGLRLIYYSQIVNDFQKGDIAEGYSVSREKKESFPLTVTSAQKNPTAFYLCASNPGLVVPQNYNEQFFGPGTRLTVL.

This clonotype was counted many times. The J gene is TRBJ2-7, the V gene TRBV5-1; 11 nucleotides match TRBD1. Germline V gene lookup returns CDR1 SGHRS and CDR2 YFSETQ. This CDR3 is built from 15 residues. V dropped 2 bases and J dropped 5; count of bases not matched to a gene: 6. Here the CDR3 DNA reads TGCGCCAGCAGCTTAGGGGACAGGGGGACGGACGAGCAGTACTTC. Protein: CASSLGDRGTDEQYF.

This clonotype was observed a few times. The chain joins TRBV5-1 to TRBJ2-6; tentatively, D is TRBD1 or TRBD2 (5 bases each). The CDR3 is made up of 16 amino acids. V was trimmed by 4 bases and J by 4 bases, leaving 15 bases between them. CDR1 SGHRS and CDR2 YFSETQ come from the germline V gene. The CDR3 bases are TGCGCCAGCAGCACCGGGACGGCGGCAGGGGCCAACGTCCTGACTTTC. Its translation is CASSTGTAAGANVLTF. Full variable domain (rest looked up from reference TRBV5-1 and TRBJ2-6): KAGVTQTPRYLIKTRGQQVTLSCSPISGHRSVSWYQQTPGQGLQFLFEYFSETQRNKGNFPGRFSGRQFSNSRSEMNVSTLELGDSALYLCASSTGTAAGANVLTFGAGSRLTVL.

This chain uses TRBV20-1 with TRBJ2-5, with TRBD2 matching 8 bases. J lost 1 base, V lost 0 bases, and 7 bases had no gene match. The CDR3 is 16 amino acids. Per the germline V gene, CDR1 is DFQATT and CDR2 is SNEGSKA (reference sequence). CDR3: CSARDLGAGGQETQYF. As DNA, the CDR3 is TGCAGTGCTAGAGATCTGGGGGCGGGAGGCCAAGAGACCCAGTACTTC.

The chain carries TRBV6-1 and TRBJ2-7, with 10 bases aligning to TRBD2. CDR3 length: 14 amino acids. With 6 bases clipped from V and 2 bases from J, the junction kept 4 bases outside the gene matches. Germline V gene data show CDR1 as MNHNS and CDR2 as SASEGT. In nucleotides, the CDR3 is TGTGCCAGCAGCCGAGCGGGAGGGCCCTACGAGCAGTACTTC. Its translation is CASSRAGGPYEQYF.

This clonotype was counted ten times or more. The junction shows a germline mismatch at one end, possibly a read error. The chain employs TRBV28 and TRBJ1-2; the D is unclear. CDR3 length equals 13 residues. In germline, CDR1 is MDHEN, CDR2 SYDVKM. CDR3 coding DNA: TGCGCCAGCAGCTTGGACGGAAACTATGGCTACACCTTC. It encodes CASSLDGNYGYTF.

This clonotype was seen only a few times. The chain employs TRBV20-1 and TRBJ2-7, with 9 bases identical to TRBD2. Germline loops: CDR1 DFQATT, CDR2 SNEGSKA (reference sequence). Trimming cost V 3 bases and J 7 bases; bases outside gene matches: 13. This CDR3 is 15 amino acids long. The CDR3 DNA follows: TGCAGTGCTAGTCGGGCGGGAGGGCTCCCTGGGGAGCAGTACTTC. It specifies CSASRAGGLPGEQYF.

The J gene is TRBJ2-6, the V gene TRBV19; D may be TRBD1 or TRBD2 (5 bases each). Per germline, CDR1 LNHDA and CDR2 SQIVND (reference sequence). The CDR3 has 16 amino acids. Trimming took off 2 bases at V and 4 bases at J, with 12 bases between the two ends. The DNA of the CDR3 is TGTGCCAGTAGTATAAGGGGCTCGGGGGGGGCCAACGTCCTGACTTTC. Protein product: CASSIRGSGGANVLTF. The whole variable domain, remainder taken from reference TRBV19 and TRBJ2-6, is DGGITQSPKYLFRKEGQNVTLSCEQNLNHDAMYWYRQDPGQGLRLIYYSQIVNDFQKGDIAEGYSVSREKKESFPLTVTSAQKNPTAFYLCASSIRGSGGANVLTFGAGSRLTVL.

This clonotype was counted many times. The V call is TRBV11-2, the J call TRBJ1-3; D call uncertain. Per the germline V gene, CDR1 is SGHAT and CDR2 is FQNNGV. The CDR3 totals 16 residues. Trimming took off 7 bases at V and 0 bases at J, with 16 bases between the two ends. The CDR3 protein is CASTLTDLLSGNTIYF. Written as DNA, the CDR3 is TGTGCCAGCACCCTAACTGACCTACTCTCTGGAAACACCATATATTTT.

This clonotype has at least ten counts. This rearrangement joins TRBV29-1 to TRBJ2-7, with no clear D. The CDR3 loop spans 12 amino acids. CDR1 and CDR2 (germline): SQVTM, ANQGSEA. V lost 4 bases to trimming and J lost 6 bases, with 13 bases between them. CDR3 nucleotides: TGCAGCGTTGGAAGACAAGTTGGCGAGCAGTACTTC. Translation: CSVGRQVGEQYF.

This chain links TRBV2 with TRBJ1-6; D remains unclear. The germline V and J ends were trimmed by 2 bases and 6 bases, with 14 bases remaining between them. The CDR3 totals 16 residues. Germline assignment: CDR1 SNHLY and CDR2 FYNNEI. In nucleotides, the CDR3 is TGTGCCAGCAGTGAAAACCTCTGGGCAGTTAATTCACCCCTCCACTTT. This sequence encodes CASSENLWAVNSPLHF.

This clonotype was counted between two and nine times. V usage is TRBV9 and J usage is TRBJ2-1, with D possibly matching TRBD2 (7 bases). From germline, CDR1 is SGDLS and CDR2 YYNGEE. V shed 3 bases and J shed 8 bases, with 18 bases lying between them. The CDR3 consists of 15 residues. CDR3 bases: TGTGCCAGCAGCGCCGGGGGGCTAGCTGGCCATGAGCAGTTCTTC. This gives the protein CASSAGGLAGHEQFF.

Only a few counts were recorded for this clonotype. The V gene is TRBV5-1, the J gene TRBJ2-4; a possible D gene is TRBD1 (5 bases). Deletions cut 1 base from V and 6 bases from J, with 11 bases between. Germline loops: CDR1 SGHRS, CDR2 YFSETQ. There are 14 residues in the CDR3. CDR3 sequence: CASSLRTGRNIQYF. Here the CDR3 DNA reads TGCGCCAGCAGCTTGCGTACAGGACGAAACATTCAGTACTTC.

This rearrangement joins TRBV2 to TRBJ1-5; 9 nucleotides agree with TRBD1. CDR1 SNHLY and CDR2 FYNNEI come from the germline V gene. J was trimmed by 0 bases and V by 7 bases; bases with no gene match: 4. The CDR3 has 15 residues. In nucleotides, the CDR3 is TGTGCCAGCAATACAGGGGGCTCTAGCAATCAGCCCCAGCATTTT. Translating it yields CASNTGGSSNQPQHF.

This clonotype was detected ten times or more. V is TRBV27 and J is TRBJ1-1; D not certain. V was cut by 1 base and J by 3 bases, with 12 bases left in between. The CDR3 has 15 amino acids. Germline V lookup: CDR1 MNHEY, CDR2 SMNVEV (reference sequence). The CDR3 region has the DNA TGTGCCAGCAGTTTATTGGACGCCGCGGACACTGAAGCTTTCTTT. This encodes CASSLLDAADTEAFF.

In its sample, this clonotype was seen a few times. V and J are TRBV19 and TRBJ2-1; perhaps TRBD1 as D (5 bases). V gave up 3 bases and J gave up 7 bases, with 10 bases separating them. The germline CDR1 and CDR2 sequences are LNHDA and SQIVND (reference sequence). This CDR3 spans 13 amino acids. CDR3 bases: TGTGCCAGTAGTATCCGACGGACAAATGAGCAGTTCTTC. This sequence encodes CASSIRRTNEQFF.

V and J are TRBV5-1 and TRBJ2-3; TRBD2 aligns across 8 bases. The CDR3 length is 15 residues. The germline V gene encodes CDR1 SGHRS and CDR2 YFSETQ. The V segment lost 3 bases and the J segment 0 bases; nucleotides outside the gene matches: 3. The CDR3: CASSSGGDSTDTQYF. The CDR3 DNA reads TGCGCCAGCAGCTCGGGGGGGGACAGCACAGATACGCAGTATTTT.

This clonotype was seen at least ten times. The chain couples TRBV6-5 to TRBJ1-3; D may be TRBD1 (5 bases). V dropped 2 bases and J dropped 2 bases, with 10 bases sitting between them. This CDR3 comprises 15 residues. Per germline, CDR1 MNHEY and CDR2 SVGAGI. In DNA, the CDR3 is TGTGCCAGCAGTTACAGCAGGGCTACTGGAAACACCATATATTTT. It codes for CASSYSRATGNTIYF.

At least ten counts were recorded for this clonotype. The chain employs TRBV5-5 and TRBJ2-2; 12 positions match TRBD2. Germline CDR1 is SGHKS and CDR2 is YYEKEE (reference sequence). J lost 7 bases, V lost 2 bases, and 9 bases had no gene match. This CDR3 has 17 residues. In DNA form, the CDR3 reads TGTGCCAGCAGCTTTTCGACTAGCGGGAGAAGGGTCGGGGAGCTGTTTTTT. Its protein product is CASSFSTSGRRVGELFF.

This clonotype was picked up many times. V usage is TRBV19 and J usage is TRBJ2-7, with TRBD1 as a possible D gene (6 bases). This CDR3 contains 16 residues. V shed 1 base and J shed 6 bases, with 19 bases lying between them. Germline V gives CDR1 LNHDA, CDR2 SQIVND (reference sequence). CDR3 in amino acids: CASSIGYEQGMVEQYF. Here the CDR3 DNA reads TGTGCCAGTAGTATAGGCTATGAACAGGGAATGGTCGAGCAGTACTTC.

In this sample, this clonotype turned up a few times. The J gene is TRBJ2-2, the V gene TRBV18; TRBD1 matches 8 bases. The CDR3 runs 18 residues. Germline trimming cut 0 bases from V and 1 base from J; bases unmatched to any gene: 7. Germline V lookup: CDR1 KGHSH, CDR2 LQKENI. The CDR3 DNA is TGTGCCAGCTCACCACCGAATCAGGGGGCTCGGAACACCGGGGAGCTGTTTTTT. It is translated as CASSPPNQGARNTGELFF.

This clonotype has a count of ten or more. This chain joins TRBV12-3 or TRBV12-4 and TRBJ1-5, with TRBD1 identical over 9 bases. This CDR3 spans 14 amino acids. V trimming: 2 bases; J trimming: 5 bases; junction bases outside the gene matches: 1. The CDR3 loop reads CASSLRDRDQPQHF. CDR3 in DNA: TGTGCCAGCAGTTTAAGGGACAGGGATCAGCCCCAGCATTTT.